A single TCR beta chain is shown here with its context. Its antigen remains undetermined. No per-base quality is available; no much larger clone lies one base away. This specimen belongs to a study of shared clonotypes between healthy human individuals (dated by TCRdb to the early 2020s). In the study overall: The cohort comprised two women and a few men aged 18 to 49 years. For each donor, CD4 naive and CD4 memory were each run on three plates, CD8 naive on two plates, and CD8 memory on one plate. Blood TCR repertoires of a handful of healthy adults were deeply sequenced to estimate repertoire size and the extent of clonotype sharing between individuals. Libraries were prepared and TCR repertoires were sequenced by different laboratories using diverse techniques, in order to increase sequencing depth and limit assay-specific biases. Each donor's leukapheresis produced roughly between roughly 0.85 and 9 billion PBMCs. Summary of the overall study and its limitations: Because the study included a small number of donors, the genetic and exposure-history diversity represented was limited. When a handful of donors were compared, the shared fraction of clonotypes was about 5% for naive CD4, about 4% for naive CD8, 2% to 2.5% for memory CD4, and around 0.37% for memory CD8. Sampling was limited to blood, and TCR repertoires in tissue likely differ from TCR repertoires in blood. Based on pairwise subsampling, the degree of clonotype sharing among donors was expected to be affected by sequencing depth. Clonotypes shared by all four sorted-subset donors showed higher generation probabilities than non-shared clonotypes. Incomplete sequencing was indicated by rarefaction of sorted-subset datasets, despite the large sequencing depth. Larger estimated clonotype richness was generally found for naive subsets than for memory subsets.

Using the deep immunoSEQ assay, multiplex PCR amplified TCR CDR3 regions from genomic DNA. Extracted genomic DNA from each cell subset was distributed evenly across all wells of several immunoSEQ 96-well plates, and each plate was treated as a replicate. Each replicate PCR for sorted subsets received roughly 0.2 ug genomic DNA, equal to about 29,000 T cell genomes. The purified libraries were quantified using a Qubit 3.0 fluorometer, sized with a Bioanalyzer 2100, and then quantified again using the KAPA Library Quantification kit. Every immunoSEQ 96-well plate was sequenced on a separate single-read 150-cycle Illumina NextSeq 550 flow cell. The authors' analysis ran thus. Because only junctional sequences without quality scores were contained in the immunoSEQ output, filtering matching that applied to full-length reads could not be performed. Sequences were annotated with PyIR, a Python wrapper for IgBLAST v1.9, using IMGT germline references to assign V/J genes and CDR3. Reads were removed for weak V/J assignments (E-value above 1e-6), missing CDR3, stop codons, out-of-frame junctions, or ambiguous translated residues. V3J clonotypes were defined as sequences sharing the same inferred V gene, J gene, and CDR3 amino acid sequence. To compute the percentage overlap between repertoires, the number of shared unique clonotypes was divided by the size of the smaller repertoire. Three approaches were used to assess repertoire richness: RTK rarefaction, the Chao1 estimator, and Recon v2.1 estimates of unobserved clonotypes. OLGA was used to compute generation probabilities for all TCRbeta clonotypes that the gDNA method yielded from a handful of donors. TCRdb stores this immuneACCESS table with in-frame sequences only. Part of the clones is absent; in the studies checked, under half of the shortfall reflects unresolved V genes, and no reason is known for the rest. Clonal size and the V and J genes are those of that table, whereas D and trimming came from the DNA. Recorded for this sample are 950,000 to 1,100,000 clones; around three quarters of them occurred a single time. The ten largest clonotypes hold roughly 0.57% of the sample.

CDR3 length: 11 amino acids, cysteine to phenylalanine. Just the 33-base CDR3 DNA is kept, in frame starting at base 1. The V end loses 6 bases and the J end loses 6 bases, and a stretch of 5 bases separates them. CDR1 and CDR2 (MNHEY, SMNVEV) derive from the germline V gene (reference sequence). The donors were healthy, HIV-negative adults who had no recently reported acute infections or vaccinations. Only Caucasian adults living in Nashville, Tennessee, USA were represented among the donors. CD4+ T cells were enriched through magnetic negative selection, after which naive cells were positively selected on CD45RA and the remaining negative fraction served as the memory subset. Blood was collected by leukapheresis, and PBMCs were isolated by Ficoll-Histopaque density gradient centrifugation and then cryopreserved in liquid nitrogen vapor phase. Purity and quantity of every magnetically sorted T cell population were checked by analytical flow cytometry. Genomic DNA was isolated from every sorted fraction and measured by UV absorbance on a Nanodrop 2000c.

The rearranged chain carries TRBV27 and TRBJ2-2, with the D gene uncertain. This receptor was taken from a man aged 18 to 29 in good health. Some clones in this sample may be carry-over from other donors' samples. Sequenced: memory CD4+ T cells from PBMCs. The meaning of the sample's cell subset or site label: CD45RA-negative fraction. The CDR3 protein sequence reads: CASRFAGELFF. The DNA sequence is as follows: TGTGCCAGCAGATTTGCCGGGGAGCTGTTTTTT.